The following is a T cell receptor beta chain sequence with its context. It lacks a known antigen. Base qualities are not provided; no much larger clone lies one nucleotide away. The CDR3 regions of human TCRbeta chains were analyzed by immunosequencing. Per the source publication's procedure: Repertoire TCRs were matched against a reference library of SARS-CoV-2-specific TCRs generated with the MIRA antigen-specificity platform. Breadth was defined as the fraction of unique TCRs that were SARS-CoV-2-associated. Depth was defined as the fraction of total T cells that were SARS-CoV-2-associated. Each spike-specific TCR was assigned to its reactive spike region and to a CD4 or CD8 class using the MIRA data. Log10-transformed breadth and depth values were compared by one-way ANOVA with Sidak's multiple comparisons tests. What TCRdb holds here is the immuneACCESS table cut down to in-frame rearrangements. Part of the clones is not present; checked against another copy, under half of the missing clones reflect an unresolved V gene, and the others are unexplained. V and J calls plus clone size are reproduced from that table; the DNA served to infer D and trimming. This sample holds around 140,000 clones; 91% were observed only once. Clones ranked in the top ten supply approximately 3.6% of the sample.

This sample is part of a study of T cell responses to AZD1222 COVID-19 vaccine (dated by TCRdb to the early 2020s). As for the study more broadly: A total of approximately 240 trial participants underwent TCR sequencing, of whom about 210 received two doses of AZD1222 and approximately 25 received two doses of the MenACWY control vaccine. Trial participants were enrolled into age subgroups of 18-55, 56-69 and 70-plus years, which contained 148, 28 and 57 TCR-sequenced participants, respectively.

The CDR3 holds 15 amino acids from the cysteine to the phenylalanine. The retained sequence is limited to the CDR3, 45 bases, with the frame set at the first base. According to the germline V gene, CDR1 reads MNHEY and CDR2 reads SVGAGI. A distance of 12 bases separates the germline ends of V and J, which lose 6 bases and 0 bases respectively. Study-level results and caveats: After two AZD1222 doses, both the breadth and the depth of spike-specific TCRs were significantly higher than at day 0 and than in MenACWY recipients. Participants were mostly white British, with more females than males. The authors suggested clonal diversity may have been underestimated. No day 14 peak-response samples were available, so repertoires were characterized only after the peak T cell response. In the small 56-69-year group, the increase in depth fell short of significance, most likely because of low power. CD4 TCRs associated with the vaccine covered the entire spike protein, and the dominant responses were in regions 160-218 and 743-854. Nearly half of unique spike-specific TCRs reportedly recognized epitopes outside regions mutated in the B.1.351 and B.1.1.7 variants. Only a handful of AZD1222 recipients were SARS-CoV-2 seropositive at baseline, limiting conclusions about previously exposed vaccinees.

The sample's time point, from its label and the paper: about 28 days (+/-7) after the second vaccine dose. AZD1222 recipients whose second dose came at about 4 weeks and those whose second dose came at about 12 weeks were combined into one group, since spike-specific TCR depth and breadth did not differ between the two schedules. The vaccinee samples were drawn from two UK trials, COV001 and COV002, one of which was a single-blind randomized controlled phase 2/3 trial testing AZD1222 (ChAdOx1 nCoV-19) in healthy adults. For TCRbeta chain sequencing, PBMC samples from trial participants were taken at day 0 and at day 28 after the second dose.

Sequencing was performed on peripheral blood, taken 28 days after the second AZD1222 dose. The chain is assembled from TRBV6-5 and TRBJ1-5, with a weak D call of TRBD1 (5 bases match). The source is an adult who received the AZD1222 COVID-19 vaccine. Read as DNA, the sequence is TGTGCCAGCAGCCGGGGGGTTAATAGCAATCAGCCCCAGCATTTT. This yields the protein CASSRGVNSNQPQHF.